This is a list of T cell receptor beta chains from one sample in a study of T-cell reconstitution after alpha-beta-depleted transplantation in children. TCRdb passed the PCR reads through MiXCR, listing each CDR3 protein once. The top ten hold about 28% of the sample, which has about 900,000 distinct CDR3 sequences, about 29% seen once. The sample in question was PBMCs, mostly from graft donor cells, obtained 360 days after TCRalphabeta/CD19-depleted stem cell transplant. All receptors come from a boy younger than two who had a stem cell transplant for SCID, so the T cells may come from the graft donor. Both conserved end residues are part of each CDR3. Fields, in order: D gene, J gene, clone size, V gene, CDR3 length, CDR3 DNA, CDR3 protein. A D gene is named only where the DNA matches it firmly. Expanded clones are given a class, and other clones once, few, many or no size at all.

D: TRBD1
J: TRBJ1-1
size: NA
V: TRBV12-3/TRBV12-4
length: 15
DNA: TGTGCCAGCAGTTTTTATCGACAGGGACCCACTGAAGCTTTCTTT
CDR3: CASSFYRQGPTEAFF

D: TRBD1
J: TRBJ1-1
size: NA
V: TRBV2
length: 13
DNA: TGTGCCAGAAACCGGGACAGGAACACTGAAGCTTTCTTT
CDR3: CARNRDRNTEAFF

D: NA
J: TRBJ2-1
size: NA
V: TRBV6-1
length: 15
DNA: TGTGCCAGCAATATACCGGGGGGCAACTACAATGAGCAGTTCTTC
CDR3: CASNIPGGNYNEQFF

D: TRBD2
J: TRBJ2-1
size: NA
V: TRBV5-1
length: 16
DNA: TGCGCCAGCAGCTTAGTGTCGGGGGGTCTCAACAATGAGCAGTTCTTC
CDR3: CASSLVSGGLNNEQFF

D: NA
J: TRBJ1-5
size: NA
V: TRBV2
length: 13
DNA: TGTGCCAGTACGGGAGCGTATTACCAGCCCCAGCATTTT
CDR3: CASTGAYYQPQHF

D: NA
J: TRBJ1-2
size: NA
V: TRBV12-3/TRBV12-4
length: 12
DNA: TGTGCCAGCAGTCCCTGGGCCTATGGCTACACCTTC
CDR3: CASSPWAYGYTF

D: TRBD1
J: TRBJ2-1
size: NA
V: TRBV20-1
length: 14
DNA: TGCAGTGCTAGACAGGGACAGGGCACAAATGAGCAGTTCTTC
CDR3: CSARQGQGTNEQFF

D: NA
J: TRBJ2-6
size: NA
V: TRBV29-1
length: 13
DNA: TGCAGCGTCCAGGAAGCTGGGGCCAACGTCCTGACTTTC
CDR3: CSVQEAGANVLTF

D: TRBD2
J: TRBJ2-2
size: NA
V: TRBV12-3/TRBV12-4
length: 16
DNA: TGTGCCAGCAGTTGGAGCGGGGGGGGGAACACCGGGGAGCTGTTTTTT
CDR3: CASSWSGGGNTGELFF

D: NA
J: TRBJ1-1
size: NA
V: TRBV5-1
length: 15
DNA: TGCGCCAGCAGCTTGGCAGGGGCGGGGGGCACTGAAGCTTTCTTT
CDR3: CASSLAGAGGTEAFF

D: TRBD1
J: TRBJ2-7
size: NA
V: TRBV12-3/TRBV12-4
length: 15
DNA: TGTGCCAGCAGTTCAGGGGGACAGGGGCGATTTGGGCAGTACTTC
CDR3: CASSSGGQGRFGQYF

D: TRBD1
J: TRBJ2-7
size: few
V: TRBV12-3/TRBV12-4
length: 13
DNA: TGTGCCAGCGGATACAGGGGGCCGTACGAGCAGTACTTC
CDR3: CASGYRGPYEQYF

D: NA
J: TRBJ1-1
size: many
V: TRBV7-2
length: 13
DNA: TGTGCCAGCAGCTTCGGGGGCGGCACTGAAGCTTTCTTT
CDR3: CASSFGGGTEAFF

D: TRBD1
J: TRBJ2-3
size: few
V: TRBV28
length: 15
DNA: TGTGCCAGCAGTTTGAGGGACAGATACACAGATACGCAGTATTTT
CDR3: CASSLRDRYTDTQYF

D: TRBD1
J: TRBJ2-3
size: NA
V: TRBV6-1
length: 15
DNA: TGTGCCAGCAGTGAAGTCTGGCAGGGGGTAGATACGCAGTATTTT
CDR3: CASSEVWQGVDTQYF

D: NA
J: TRBJ2-3
size: NA
V: TRBV28
length: 12
DNA: TGTGCCAGCAGTGCAGGGCGGGATACGCAGTATTTT
CDR3: CASSAGRDTQYF

D: NA
J: TRBJ1-6
size: few
V: TRBV7-9
length: 17
DNA: TGTGCCAGCAGCTTAGTGACTTCCCTTAGGTCCAATTCACCCCTCCACTTT
CDR3: CASSLVTSLRSNSPLHF

D: NA
J: TRBJ2-3
size: NA
V: TRBV12-3/TRBV12-4
length: 14
DNA: TGTGCCAGCAGTTGGCACCAGGGTCCAGATACGCAGTATTTT
CDR3: CASSWHQGPDTQYF

D: NA
J: TRBJ1-1
size: NA
V: TRBV20-1
length: 15
DNA: TGCAGTGCTAGAGATAAAGGAGAGGGGAACACTGAAGCTTTCTTT
CDR3: CSARDKGEGNTEAFF

D: NA
J: TRBJ2-1
size: NA
V: TRBV4-2
length: 17
DNA: TGTGCCAGCAGCCAAGCCGAGAGGGGATGGTCCTACAATGAGCAGTTCTTC
CDR3: CASSQAERGWSYNEQFF